The entry below describes one TCR beta chain. This clone was picked up one time. This clone's antigen is unknown. Qualities for individual bases were not recorded, and no much larger clone is one base off. The sample belongs to a study of cytomegalovirus exposure and HLA in healthy donors (dated by TCRdb to about 2017). About the full investigation: An earlier analysis of roughly 630 of the donors reported 250 to 350 Gb of sequence data and 120 million or so unique TCR beta sequences from about 180 million T cells. The genetic ancestry cluster associated with self-reported Caucasian donors included roughly 84% of the 300 to 450 genotyped donors. To study patterns of TCR occurrence, a later analysis re-analyzed previously published TCR beta repertoires from 550 to 800 donors and added high-resolution HLA genotyping. An early release covering roughly 640 HLA-typed donors comprised approximately 290 gigabases of sequencing data and 85 million to 100 million unique TCR sequences. An earlier analysis of 587 of the donors used high-throughput TCR beta sequencing to judge whether each TCR beta V gene segment behaved as functional or pseudogenic. HLA typing covered class I and class II loci at four-digit resolution. Every discovery cohort repertoire had been produced on one sequencing platform. In the later analysis, no new phenotypic data were used to find candidate immune exposures; instead, reliance was placed on TCR beta sequences and their occurrence across donors. Using immunosequencing, the study profiled T cell repertoires from fewer than 850 subjects and related those repertoires to cytomegalovirus serostatus. The study combined high-throughput TCR immunosequencing, statistical association of individual TCRs with disease status, and machine learning to predict cytomegalovirus infection status. The study aimed to test whether signatures of past pathogen exposure could be identified by cataloging public T cell receptors. Donor age, sex, ethnicity and CMV serostatus were collected together with the repertoire data. Roughly 5 DR-DQ haplotypes were handled as single units for association and clustering because linkage in the cohort was strong. Across roughly 420 genotyped donors of the cohort, an average of approximately 240,000 unique TCR beta nucleotide sequences per donor were sequenced, and approximately 19% of those sequences were non-productive. Genome-wide SNP genotypes for about 65% of the roughly 700 donors were used in a later genetic analysis, which treated that subset as a discovery cohort. Typing coverage varied by locus: roughly 629-640 donors for A, B, C, DRB1 and DQB1; under 550 for DQA1; more than 600 for DPA1; 450 to 480 for DPB1. Along with the approximately 700-subject first cohort, a separate validation cohort of 120 different subjects was used. Beyond this particular receptor, the publication reports: According to a later analysis, parvovirus B19, influenza, CMV and Epstein-Barr virus appeared linked to several top co-occurrence clusters. Correlated functional status among segregating V segments might be attributable to linkage disequilibrium, but an unknown experimental factor could not be ruled out. Specific HLA alleles were associated with 15,000 to 20,000 TCR beta sequences at a false discovery rate of 0.05 in a later analysis. It was suggested by the authors that the approach could potentially be generalized to other disease states and immunological phenotypes. HLA typing was unavailable for some donors at each locus, so association tests used only the typed subset. In a later genetic analysis, a missense DCLRE1C variant was associated with V-gene and J-gene trimming of TCR beta chains, and the association was replicated in an independent cohort. A cluster of highly shared sequence variants was judged likely to represent a technical artifact of the sequencing pipeline. Because counts were too low, 15 to 20 rarely observed V segments, including chromosome 9 orphons, were excluded from the earlier analysis of 500 to 700 of the donors. CMV serostatus was the only immune exposure information available for the cohort. When HLA alleles, especially DR and DQ, strongly co-occurred, TCR associations were difficult to assign to individual alleles. The classifier was reported to diagnose cytomegalovirus status with high specificity and sensitivity in both the original and validation cohorts. In vitro tests confirmed that a few of the cytomegalovirus-associated TCR beta chains recognize cytomegalovirus antigens. Broadly in line with IMGT annotations, most TCR beta V segments showed up in productive rearrangements about 90% or about 30% of the time in an earlier analysis of some 590 of the donors. In the study, some 160 TCR beta chains were listed as associated with cytomegalovirus. A further reported finding was that TCR beta sequences accurately predicted the HLA-A and HLA-B alleles for most subjects in the first cohort. In a later analysis, the rate of TCR association differed among HLA loci, with DRB1 alleles having the most associated TCRs and HLA-C alleles having the fewest. Across donors, most TCR sequences were observed very rarely, whereas some public TCRs were present in many individuals. Compared with the roughly 600-donor mean, donors in an Asian-associated ancestry cluster had fewer N-insertions in productive TCRs, according to a later genetic analysis. Only TCR beta chains were sequenced in this cohort, and the absence of alpha or paired-chain data limited detectable features. In a later analysis, HLA-associated TCR beta chains showed more clonal expansion and lower generation probabilities than non-associated chains that were equally common. The presence/absence analyses assumed that sequencing depth was roughly uniform across donors, and that assumption may not be true. A later analysis found that most CMV-associated TCR beta chains appeared HLA-restricted, with HLA associations seemingly driven largely by CMV exposure.

The cohort consisted of 600 or so healthy bone marrow donors. All cohort members were sampled while nominally healthy, although unrecorded immune exposures were likely present. The donor was CMV seropositive and belonged to the group of 250 to 350 seropositive cohort members. Every donor gave a peripheral blood sample, and the peripheral blood mononuclear cells from that sample were used for TCR beta sequencing. The Qiagen DNeasy Blood Extraction Kit was used to extract genomic DNA from the blood cell samples. Library construction relied on the immunoSEQ multiplex PCR assay. For the multiplex PCR, a mixture combining 60 forward primers for TCR Vbeta segments and 13 reverse primers for TCR Jbeta segments was used. The CDR3 region of rearranged TCR beta genes was amplified from genomic DNA by a multiplex PCR assay. Amplified TCR beta libraries were sequenced as 87-base-pair reads on the Illumina HiSeq System. As for the original processing: In a later analysis, tens of millions of unique TCR beta chains were counted across the roughly 610 repertoires, and around 11 million of these chains were shared by at least two donors. To remove PCR and sequencing errors, raw reads were error-corrected and collapsed into unique sequences using a nearest-neighbor algorithm that merged closely related sequences. CDR3 sequences were aligned to IMGT reference sequences to assign V, D and J gene segments. For a sequence to be retained, at least a six-nucleotide match to both a V gene segment and a J gene segment was required. Rearrangements were called productive when the CDR3 lacked stop codons and stayed in frame with V and J; all others were non-productive. Following IMGT convention, CDR3 was defined as the stretch from the second conserved V-encoded cysteine up to the conserved J-encoded phenylalanine. The earlier analysis of roughly 590 of the donors excluded any sequence lacking an unambiguous match to a single V gene segment. An earlier analysis of a few hundred of the donors classified V segments as functional when productive rearrangements were above 56.7% and as segregating when the standard deviation between donors was above 5%. To diagnose cytomegalovirus status from the catalog of TCR beta chain sequences, a statistical classification framework was built. V and J gene assignment, in a later analysis, came from comparing TCR nucleotide sequences with IMGT/GENE-DB human TR gene sequences. Using the TCRdist pipeline, a later analysis assigned CDR3 sequences along with most-parsimonious VDJ recombination scenarios. In a later analysis, every TCR beta chain was defined by the combination of its CDR3 amino acid sequence and its V-gene family, and reads without a unique V-gene family were dropped. To address suspected cross-contamination and a sequencing artifact, a later analysis removed over 500 highly shared, low-generation-probability nucleotide sequences. A later analysis calculated a clonal expansion index for each public chain from normalized within-repertoire ranks of inferred template counts. A later analysis computed generation probabilities with a VDJ recombination model fitted to out-of-frame rearrangements, and checked the results against IGoR. In a later analysis, hypergeometric tests were used to score TCR-TCR, TCR-HLA and TCR-CMV co-occurrence, with a repertoire-size bias correction applied to TCR pairs. In a later analysis, false discovery rates were estimated by permuting HLA or CMV assignments 20 times. In a later analysis, co-occurring TCRs were grouped using DBSCAN, and TCRdist sequence similarity was added for clustering within HLA-allele-positive subsets. For co-occurrence clustering, repertoires with fewer than 30,000 or more than 120,000 public chains were excluded, along with roughly 5 repertoires with anomalous nucleotide sharing. This immuneACCESS table, as held by TCRdb, lists in-frame sequences with V and J called but not all clones. Of the missing ones, under half trace to an unresolved V gene in checked studies; the others have no known cause. The DNA was the basis for D and trimming; V, J and clone size are from that table. In all, the sample holds 90,000 or so clones, and about 80% of those were seen once. In total, the top ten clones hold approximately 31% of the sample.

Sequencing used PBMCs. This clonotype originated in a man between 45 and 60 years old in good health and CMV-seropositive.

The CDR3 region has the sequence CASSPGVRDTEAFF. The DNA sequence reads TGTGCCAGCAGTCCCGGGGTCCGAGACACTGAAGCTTTCTTT. The V gene is TRBV7-9 and the J gene is TRBJ1-1; the D gene assignment is ambiguous. Cut back by 6 bases and 3 bases, the V and J ends lie 14 bases apart. The CDR3, from cysteine to phenylalanine, totals 14 residues. The only DNA kept is the CDR3, 42 bases in frame from the first base. The germline V gene encodes CDR1 SEHNR and CDR2 FQNEAQ (reference sequence).